The 4 T cell receptor beta chains given below trace back to one sample, sequenced in a study of regulatory T cells in long-lasting Graves disease. Through Arm-PCR of CDR3 regions and iRepertoire HTBI primers, TCR beta libraries were built. In TCRdb, the multiplex PCR reads were re-called with MiXCR into one record per CDR3 protein. The sample has 620,000 or so distinct CDR3 sequences; about 15% are singletons. The sample's time point: newly diagnosed GD, antithyroid drugs for less than 3 months. From PBMCs, RNA was extracted and then used to make the TCR library. The same sample was also studied in work on T cells in Graves' hyperthyroidism and ophthalmopathy.

The specimen was peripheral blood mononuclear cells (PBMCs), collected at new diagnosis, from a patient treated with antithyroid drugs. The receptors come from a woman in her thirties with Graves disease.

Only a few counts were recorded for this clonotype. The V and J genes are TRBV6-1 and TRBJ1-2; D remains ambiguous. The CDR3 totals 14 residues. The germline gives CDR1 MNHNS, CDR2 SASEGT. With 1 base removed from V and 7 bases from J, the gap between germline ends came to 13 bases. The CDR3 DNA follows: TGTGCCAGCAGTGAAGGATTCCTTGTTGGTGGCTACACCTTC. Amino acids: CASSEGFLVGGYTF.

The genes are TRBV28 and TRBJ1-1; D gene ambiguous. Trimming cost V 3 bases and J 1 base, with 15 bases left between them. This CDR3 has 16 residues. Germline lookup yields CDR1 MDHEN and CDR2 SYDVKM. CDR3 loop: CASSFRGPSWNTEAFF. The CDR3 nucleotides are TGTGCCAGCAGTTTTCGTGGCCCATCCTGGAACACTGAAGCTTTCTTT.

This clonotype was detected a few times. The chain couples TRBV15 to TRBJ2-3; possibly TRBD2 for D (7 bases). The V end lost 1 base, the J end lost 0 bases, and 11 bases lay between the germline ends. This CDR3 has 16 residues. Germline CDR1 LNHNV, CDR2 YYDKDF (reference sequence). The CDR3, as DNA: TGTGCCACCAGCAGAGGGAGCGGGACAAGCACAGATACGCAGTATTTT. Protein: CATSRGSGTSTDTQYF.

V is TRBV28 and J is TRBJ1-5; TRBD1 matches 7 bases. This CDR3 is built from 12 residues. Germline V gene sequence: CDR1 MDHEN, CDR2 SYDVKM. Trimming at V came to 7 bases and at J to 4 bases, leaving 1 base not matched to a gene. CDR3 in DNA: TGTGCCAGCACGGGACAGAATCAGCCCCAGCATTTT. Translation: CASTGQNQPQHF. The variable domain in full, completed from reference TRBV28 and TRBJ1-5, reads DVKVTQSSRYLVKRTGEKVFLECVQDMDHENMFWYRQDPGLGLRLIYFSYDVKMKEKGDIPEGYSVSREKKERFSLILESASTNQTSMYLCASTGQNQPQHFGDGTRLSIL.